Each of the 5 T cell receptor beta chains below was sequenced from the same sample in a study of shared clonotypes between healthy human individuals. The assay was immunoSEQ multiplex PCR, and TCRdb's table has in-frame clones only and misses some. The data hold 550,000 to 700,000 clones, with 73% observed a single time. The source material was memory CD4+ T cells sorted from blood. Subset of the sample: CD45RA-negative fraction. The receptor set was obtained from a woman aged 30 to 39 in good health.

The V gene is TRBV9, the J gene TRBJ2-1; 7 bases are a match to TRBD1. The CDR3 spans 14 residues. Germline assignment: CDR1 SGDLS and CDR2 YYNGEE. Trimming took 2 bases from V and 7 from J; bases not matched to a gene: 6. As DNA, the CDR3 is TGTGCCAGCAGCGTTCAGACAGGGCGTAATGAGCAGTTCTTC. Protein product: CASSVQTGRNEQFF.

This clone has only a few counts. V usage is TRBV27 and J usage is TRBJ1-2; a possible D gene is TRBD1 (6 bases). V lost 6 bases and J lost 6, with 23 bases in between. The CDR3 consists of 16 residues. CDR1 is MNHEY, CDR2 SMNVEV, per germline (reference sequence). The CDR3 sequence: CASRAPSTSRGDGYTF. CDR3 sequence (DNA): TGTGCCAGCAGAGCCCCCTCGACAAGTAGGGGGGATGGCTACACCTTC.

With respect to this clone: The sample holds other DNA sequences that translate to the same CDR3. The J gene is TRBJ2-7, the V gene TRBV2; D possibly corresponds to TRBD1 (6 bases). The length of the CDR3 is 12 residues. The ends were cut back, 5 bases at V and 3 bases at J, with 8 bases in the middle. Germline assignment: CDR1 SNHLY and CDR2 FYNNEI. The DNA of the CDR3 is TGTGCCAGCAGTCTACAGGGCTACGAGCAGTACTTC. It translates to CASSLQGYEQYF.

CDR3 residues: CASSSGPRGLFF. CDR3 coding DNA: TGTGCCAGCAGCTCGGGACCCCGGGGACTGTTTTTT. The chain combines TRBV7-2 with TRBJ1-4; weak D call: TRBD1 (5 bases). V was pared by 4 bases and J by 13 bases, with 13 bases between. The germline V gene encodes CDR1 SGHTA and CDR2 FQGNSA. The CDR3 has 12 amino acids.

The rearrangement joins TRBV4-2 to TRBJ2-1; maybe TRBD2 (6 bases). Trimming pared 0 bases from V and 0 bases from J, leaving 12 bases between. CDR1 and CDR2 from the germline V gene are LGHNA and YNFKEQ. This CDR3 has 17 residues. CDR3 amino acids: CASSQDPGRSSYNEQFF. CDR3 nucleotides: TGTGCCAGCAGCCAAGACCCCGGGAGAAGCTCCTACAATGAGCAGTTCTTC.